Sequencing of this T cell receptor beta chain was carried out in a study of T cells in Graves' hyperthyroidism and ophthalmopathy. RNA transcripts yielded amplified TCR beta CDR3 regions. TCR CDR3 underwent first-round RT-PCR with the HTBI primer set. TCRdb itself ran the multiplex PCR reads through MiXCR, one entry per CDR3 protein. The profile shows about 640,000 distinct CDR3 sequences, more than 20% of them singletons. In regard to this clonotype: Its cognate antigen is unknown.

At least 3 on the Clinical Activity Score was recorded for ophthalmopathy patients, who also had NOSPECS grade at least 4 and duration under 3 months. It was uncontrolled infection, other autoimmune disease, pregnancy or lactation that excluded patients. Study results and limitations: Most thyroid-expanded clonotypes above 0.001 were also found in blood. Ophthalmopathy and stable hyperthyroidism were told apart by a 13 V-J model.

CDR3 length: 16 residues. In germline, CDR1 is SGDLS, CDR2 YYNGEE. J gave up 4 bases and V 2 bases, and 8 bases lay outside the gene matches. The rearrangement uses TRBV9 and TRBJ1-2, with 10 bases that match TRBD1. This TCR came from a man aged 30-40 years with Graves' ophthalmopathy. Material for sequencing was blood. The CDR3 sequence: CASSVEGQGTSYGYTF. CDR3 DNA: TGTGCCAGCAGCGTGGAGGGACAGGGGACTTCCTATGGCTACACCTTC.